A single sample gave rise to the 6 T cell receptor beta chains below, sequenced in a study of blood T cells in healthy people across ages. Using a J-beta primer mix together with a sample-barcoded 5' primer, a second PCR was run for about 6 to 12 cycles. TCRdb reprocessed the 5' RACE reads via MiXCR and lists one record per CDR3 protein. Among roughly 930,000 distinct CDR3 sequences listed, roughly 52% were seen once. The sequenced material came from blood. These receptors originate from a young man in good health.

This chain uses TRBV4-2 with TRBJ1-2; 9 bases align to TRBD1. V lost 0 bases to trimming and J lost 8 bases; unmatched junction nucleotides: 7. The CDR3 sequence is 15 residues long. Germline-derived CDR1 and CDR2 are LGHNA and YNFKEQ. The CDR3 sequence: CASSQDRGQGYGYTF. The CDR3, as DNA: TGTGCCAGCAGCCAAGATAGGGGACAGGGTTACGGCTACACCTTC.

V gene TRBV7-6 combines with J gene TRBJ2-3; 9 bases align to TRBD2. The CDR3 is made up of 18 amino acids. Germline lookup yields CDR1 SGHVS and CDR2 FNYEAQ. Trimming removed 8 bases from V and 2 bases from J; junction bases left unmatched: 17. The CDR3 loop reads CASGSRGGAGGSTDTQYF. CDR3 DNA: TGTGCCAGCGGCTCCCGAGGGGGAGCGGGGGGTTCCACAGATACGCAGTATTTT.

CDR3 sequence: CASTLTSGSFNEQFF. For the CDR3, the DNA is TGTGCCAGCACCCTGACTAGCGGGAGTTTCAATGAGCAGTTCTTC. V usage is TRBV7-2 and J usage is TRBJ2-1; 12 bases agree with TRBD2. J gave up 6 bases and V 7 bases, and 7 bases lay outside the gene matches. The CDR3 runs to 15 residues. Germline CDR1 SGHTA, CDR2 FQGNSA.

The chain employs TRBV7-9 and TRBJ2-6; D remains ambiguous. The CDR3 runs to 16 residues. Germline CDR1 is SEHNR and CDR2 is FQNEAQ (reference sequence). The V end was cut by 5 bases, the J end by 0 bases, with 11 bases between. The CDR3 DNA is TGTGCCAGCAGCCTTAAGAGAAGCTCTGGGGCCAACGTCCTGACTTTC. This sequence encodes CASSLKRSSGANVLTF.

This chain joins TRBV7-9 and TRBJ1-2, with D tentatively TRBD1 (5 bases). CDR3 length equals 15 residues. In germline, CDR1 is SEHNR, CDR2 FQNEAQ (reference sequence). Trimming shortened V by 4 bases and J by 3 bases, and 15 bases separated the two germline ends. The CDR3 sequence is CASSSTITGDYGYTF. The DNA of the CDR3 is TGTGCCAGCAGCTCGACGATTACAGGCGACTATGGCTACACCTTC.

The chain is built from TRBV4-3 and TRBJ1-1; D remains ambiguous. The CDR3 runs 14 residues. V was cut by 1 base and J by 7 bases, with 13 bases left in between. Germline CDR1 is LGHNA and CDR2 is YSLEER. The CDR3 nucleotides are TGCGCCAGCAGCCAAGGGGGAGGGTTCAATGAAGCTTTCTTT. Its protein product is CASSQGGGFNEAFF.